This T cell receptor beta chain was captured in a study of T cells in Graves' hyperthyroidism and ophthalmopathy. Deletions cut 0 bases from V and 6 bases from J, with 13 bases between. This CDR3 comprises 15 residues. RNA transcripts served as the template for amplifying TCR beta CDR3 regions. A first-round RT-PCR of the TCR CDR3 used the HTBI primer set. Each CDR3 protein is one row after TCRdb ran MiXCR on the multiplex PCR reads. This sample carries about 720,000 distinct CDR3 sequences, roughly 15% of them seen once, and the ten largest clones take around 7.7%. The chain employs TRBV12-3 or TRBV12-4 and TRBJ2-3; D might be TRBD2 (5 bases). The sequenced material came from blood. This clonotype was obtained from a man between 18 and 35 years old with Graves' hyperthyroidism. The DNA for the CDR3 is TGTGCCAGCAGTTTAGCCCAACTACCGGGGGATACGCAGTATTTT. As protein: CASSLAQLPGDTQYF.